Listed below are T cell receptor beta chains from one sample, sequenced in a study of response to subunit inactivated influenza vaccine. Each CDR3 protein gets one entry after TCRdb re-called the RT-PCR reads with MiXCR. The sample lists fewer than 550,000 distinct CDR3 sequences, about 25% occurring once. Sample: CD4+ T cells sorted from PBMCs, taken less than 6 days after vaccination. These receptors all come from a man aged 50-59 years who received an inactivated influenza vaccine. Each CDR3 is given with its conserved first and last residue. D genes are given only for firm matches. The size of a clone is reported for some rows only, either as once, few or many, or as a class for expanded clones.

j_call d_call v_call clone_size cdr3_nt cdr3_aa
TRBJ2-1 NA TRBV24-1 few TGTGCCACCAGTGATTTGGGAGGGTATTACAATGAGCAGTTCTTC CATSDLGGYYNEQFF
TRBJ2-5 TRBD1 TRBV25-1 few TGTGCCAGCAGTGCAGACAGGGAAGTCCACGAGACCCAGTACTTC CASSADREVHETQYF
TRBJ2-5 NA TRBV28 few TGTGCCAGCAGTCGAACTAGTCTTGGGGGAGAGACCCAGTACTTC CASSRTSLGGETQYF
TRBJ2-3 TRBD2 TRBV6-2/TRBV6-3 NA TGTGCCAGCAGCACCGGACTAGCGGGGGGGAAAGATACGCAGTATTTT CASSTGLAGGKDTQYF
TRBJ2-2 TRBD1 TRBV27 once TGTGCCAGCAGTGGCCGGGACAGGGGCAACACCGGGGAGCTGTTTTTT CASSGRDRGNTGELFF
TRBJ2-7 NA TRBV5-1 NA TGCGCCAGCAGCCCGGGGGATCGAAACTACGAGCAGTACTTC CASSPGDRNYEQYF
TRBJ2-7 NA TRBV5-8 NA TGTGCCAGCAGCTTGGTAGCTGGGGCCCACGAGCAGTACTTC CASSLVAGAHEQYF
TRBJ2-1 TRBD1 TRBV5-1 NA TGCGCCAGCACCTCCACGCAGGACAGGGCGGATGAGCAGTTCTTC CASTSTQDRADEQFF
TRBJ2-2 TRBD1 TRBV5-1 many TGCGCCAGCAGCTCGGACAGGGGATACACCGGGGAGCTGTTTTTT CASSSDRGYTGELFF
TRBJ1-5 NA TRBV7-9 few TGTGCCAGGGGGTCCCGCAATCAGCCCCAGCATTTT CARGSRNQPQHF
TRBJ1-4 NA TRBV4-1 NA TGCGCCAGCAAGAAAGGGGTAGTAGAAAAACTGTTTTTT CASKKGVVEKLFF
TRBJ2-3 NA TRBV6-1 NA TGTGCCAGCAGTGACCTACAGACAACAGATACGCAGTATTTT CASSDLQTTDTQYF
TRBJ2-1 NA TRBV6-1 NA TGTGCCAGCAGCTCGGACCACTACAATGAGCAGTTCTTC CASSSDHYNEQFF
TRBJ2-2 TRBD1 TRBV30 few TGTGCCTGGATGGACAGGGGAGGTGCCGGGGAGCTGTTTTTT CAWMDRGGAGELFF
TRBJ2-3 NA TRBV6-1 few TGTGCCAGCAGACTTTTGGGGTTGGCGGGGAGCACAGATACGCAGTATTTT CASRLLGLAGSTDTQYF
TRBJ2-4 NA TRBV12-3/TRBV12-4 NA TGTGCCAGCCGCCCTTCCCGGGAAAACATTCAGTACTTC CASRPSRENIQYF
TRBJ1-2 NA TRBV7-2 NA TGTGCCAGCAGCTTAGTCATCGAGCGGGGTAACTATGGCTACACCTTC CASSLVIERGNYGYTF
TRBJ2-7 NA TRBV4-1 few TGCGCCAGCAGTTCTGAACAAACAAGGGAGCAGTACTTC CASSSEQTREQYF
TRBJ2-5 TRBD2 TRBV3-1 NA TGTGCCAGCAGCGCCCGGACTAGCCAAGAGACCCAGTACTTC CASSARTSQETQYF
TRBJ2-1 TRBD2 TRBV20-1 few TGCAGTGCTGGGACTACCAACTACAATGAGCAGTTCTTC CSAGTTNYNEQFF
TRBJ1-2 NA TRBV5-1 NA TGCGCCAGCAGCACGGATGACTATGGCTACACCTTC CASSTDDYGYTF
TRBJ2-7 NA TRBV4-3 NA TGCGCCAGCAGCCAAGATGAGTTCGGCAGGGCAAGGGAGCAGTACTTC CASSQDEFGRAREQYF
TRBJ2-3 NA TRBV12-5 few TGTGCTAGTGGTCGTAGCACAGATACGCAGTATTTT CASGRSTDTQYF
TRBJ2-1 TRBD1 TRBV12-3/TRBV12-4 NA TGTGCCAGCAGTCACGACGACAGGGTACCCAGCTCCTACAATGAGCAGTTCTTC CASSHDDRVPSSYNEQFF
TRBJ2-5 NA TRBV6-5 NA TGTGCCAGCAGTTACTCCCTAGTAGCCGGGGAGACCCAGTACTTC CASSYSLVAGETQYF
TRBJ2-6 NA TRBV7-2 few TGTGCCAGCAGCCTAAGGTTTGGGGCCTCAAGGGCCAACGTCCTGACTTTC CASSLRFGASRANVLTF
TRBJ2-2 NA TRBV9 NA TGTGCCAGCAGCGCCGGGGTTGGGGTTAACACCGGGGAGCTGTTTTTT CASSAGVGVNTGELFF